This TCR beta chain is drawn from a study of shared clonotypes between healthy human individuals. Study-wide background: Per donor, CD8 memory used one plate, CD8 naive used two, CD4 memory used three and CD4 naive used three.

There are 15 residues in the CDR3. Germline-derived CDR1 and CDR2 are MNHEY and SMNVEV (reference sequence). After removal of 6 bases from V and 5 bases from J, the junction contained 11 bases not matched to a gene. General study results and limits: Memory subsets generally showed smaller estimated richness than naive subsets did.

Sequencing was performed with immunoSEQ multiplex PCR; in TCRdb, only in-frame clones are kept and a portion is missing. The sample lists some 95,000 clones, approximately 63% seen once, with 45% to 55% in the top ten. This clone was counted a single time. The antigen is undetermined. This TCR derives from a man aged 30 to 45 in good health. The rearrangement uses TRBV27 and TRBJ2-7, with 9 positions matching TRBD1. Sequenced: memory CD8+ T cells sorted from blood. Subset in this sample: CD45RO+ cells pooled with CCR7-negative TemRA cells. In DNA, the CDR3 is TGTGCCAGCAGACAACTGACAGGGGGTGTCGACGAGCAGTACTTC. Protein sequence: CASRQLTGGVDEQYF.